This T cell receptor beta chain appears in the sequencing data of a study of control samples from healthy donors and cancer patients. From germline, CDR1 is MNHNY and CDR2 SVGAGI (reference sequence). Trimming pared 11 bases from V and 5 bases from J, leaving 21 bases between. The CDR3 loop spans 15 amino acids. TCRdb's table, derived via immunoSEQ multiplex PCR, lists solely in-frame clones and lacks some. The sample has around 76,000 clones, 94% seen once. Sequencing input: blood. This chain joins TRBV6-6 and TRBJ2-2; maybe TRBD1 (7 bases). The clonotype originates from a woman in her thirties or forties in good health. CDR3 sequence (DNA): TGTGCCTGCGGCGGAGGGGGCTTTAGAACCGGGGAGCTGTTTTTT. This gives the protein CACGGGGFRTGELFF.